The present T cell receptor (beta chain) was sequenced within a study of shared clonotypes between healthy human individuals. About the research overall: A couple of women and a few men aged 18 to 49 made up the donors.

Comment on this clone: Its antigen is unidentified.

It was around 220 ng DNA, about 30,000 T cell genomes, that sorted-subset replicate PCRs used. Data came from immunoSEQ multiplex PCR; TCRdb stores just in-frame clones and leaves some out. The sample lists 950,000 to 1,300,000 clones, about 80% occurring once. Regarding the study as a whole: Rarefaction indicated that sorted-subset sequencing remained incomplete although depth was large.

The source of this sequence is a man younger than 35 in good health. The sequenced sample consisted of memory CD4+ T cells sorted from blood. Subset reported: CD45RA-negative fraction.

The CDR3 reads CASSYLHDTEAFF. CDR3 nucleotide sequence: TGTGCCAGCAGTTACTTGCATGACACTGAAGCTTTCTTT. The genes are TRBV6-6 and TRBJ1-1; D is ambiguous. CDR3 length equals 13 residues. Trimming removed 1 base from V and 3 bases from J, with 6 bases in between. Germline lookup yields CDR1 MNHNY and CDR2 SVGAGI (reference sequence).